These 4 T cell receptor beta chains were sequenced from one sample in a study of CD8 T cells in Susac syndrome. Reverse transcription of roughly 0.45 to 1 ug RNA was carried out with random hexamers. TCRdb itself ran the immunoSEQ multiplex PCR reads through MiXCR, one entry per CDR3 protein. The sample lists approximately 170,000 distinct CDR3 sequences, approximately 90% occurring once. Sequencing input: CD4+ T cells from PBMCs. All receptors come from a human donor in good health.

J is TRBJ2-1 and V is TRBV24-1, with D possibly being TRBD1 (5 bases). V lost 2 bases to trimming and J lost 2 bases, with 9 bases between them. The CDR3 sequence is 15 residues long. The germline CDR1 and CDR2 sequences are KGHDR and SFDVKD. The DNA of the CDR3 is TGTGCCACCAGTGATTCGACAGCCACCTACAATGAGCAGTTCTTC. Residues: CATSDSTATYNEQFF.

The chain combines TRBV7-8 with TRBJ2-3; 12 bases are shared with TRBD2. This CDR3 is built from 16 residues. Trimming at V came to 2 bases and at J to 0 bases, leaving 0 bases not matched to a gene. Germline V gives CDR1 SGHVS, CDR2 FQNEAQ. DNA for the CDR3: TGTGCCAGCAGCTTACTAGCGGGGGGGAGCACAGATACGCAGTATTTT. This translates into CASSLLAGGSTDTQYF.

V gene TRBV20-1 combines with J gene TRBJ1-2, with 10 bases identical to TRBD1. This CDR3 has 13 amino acids. Germline V gene lookup returns CDR1 DFQATT and CDR2 SNEGSKA (reference sequence). With V trimmed by 5 bases and J by 11 bases, 11 bases remained unmatched. CDR3 amino acids: CSAFTGTGVRYTF. The CDR3 nucleotides read TGCAGTGCTTTTACCGGGACAGGGGTTAGATACACCTTC.

The chain combines TRBV20-1 with TRBJ2-4, with D tentatively TRBD1 or TRBD2 (5 bases each). Germline values: CDR1 DFQATT, CDR2 SNEGSKA (reference sequence). This CDR3 spans 12 amino acids. The V end was cut by 5 bases, the J end by 6 bases, with 11 bases between. In DNA, the CDR3 is TGCAGTGCTCTCCAGAGGGGAAACATTCAGTACTTC. As protein: CSALQRGNIQYF.